One and the same sample provided the 23 T cell receptor beta chains below, sequenced in a study of blood T cell repertoires in COVID-19. Method: immunoSEQ multiplex PCR; TCRdb's copy keeps in-frame clones and lacks some. The data contain about 150,000 clones, roughly 90% of them singletons. The sequenced sample was peripheral blood. These receptor sequences come from a woman aged 60-75 years with active or convalescent COVID-19.

This chain uses TRBV19 with TRBJ1-6, with no clear D. Trimming cost V 7 bases and J 6 bases, with 16 bases left between them. The CDR3 is made up of 15 amino acids. Germline lookup yields CDR1 LNHDA and CDR2 SQIVND (reference sequence). CDR3 loop: CASKEALRGNSPLHF. CDR3 nucleotides: TGTGCCAGTAAGGAGGCTCTTCGGGGTAATTCACCCCTCCACTTT.

The chain joins TRBV19 to TRBJ1-5; no clear D gene. Germline V gives CDR1 LNHDA, CDR2 SQIVND (reference sequence). Between the trimmed V and J ends, which lost 4 bases and 7 bases, there was a span of 14 bases. CDR3 size: 14 residues. CDR3 nucleotide sequence: TGTGCCAGTAGTAGTGCCAGGCTGCACCAGCCCCAGCATTTT. Protein sequence: CASSSARLHQPQHF.

CDR3 loop: CASSEQGNEQYF. CDR3 nucleotides: TGCGCCAGCAGTGAGCAGGGAAACGAGCAGTACTTC. The chain couples TRBV10-2 to TRBJ2-7, with a tentative D call TRBD1 (5 bases). The V gene's germline CDR1 is WSHSY and CDR2 SAAADI. Trimming took 2 bases from V and 5 from J, leaving 7 bases between them. The CDR3 runs 12 residues.

The CDR3 DNA reads as TGTGCCAGTAGTATTGTGGGGGAGGGGAACACTGAAGCTTTCTTT. Its protein product is CASSIVGEGNTEAFF. The J gene is TRBJ1-1, the V gene TRBV19, with a possible D match to TRBD1 (5 bases). Per germline, CDR1 LNHDA and CDR2 SQIVND (reference sequence). The germline V and J ends were trimmed by 3 bases and 1 base, with 12 bases remaining between them. This CDR3 is built from 15 residues.

This chain links TRBV12-3 or TRBV12-4 with TRBJ2-7; a possible D gene is TRBD1 (6 bases). V was cut by 6 bases and J by 5 bases, with 14 bases left in between. The CDR3 is 13 amino acids. CDR3 bases: TGTGCCAGCAGATCCTCCGGGACAAACGAGCAGTACTTC. This codes for CASRSSGTNEQYF.

V gene TRBV7-2 combines with J gene TRBJ2-3, with D possibly being TRBD2 (5 bases). Germline CDR1 is SGHTA and CDR2 is FQGNSA. This CDR3 is 18 amino acids long. Trimming left V 0 bases short and J 4 bases short, with 20 bases between. The chain's CDR3 is CASSLALVTAQRADTQYF. Here the CDR3 DNA reads TGTGCCAGCAGCTTAGCGCTAGTGACTGCTCAGAGGGCAGATACGCAGTATTTT.

The chain couples TRBV19 to TRBJ2-7, with 10 bases matching TRBD1. V dropped 5 bases and J dropped 3; count of bases not matched to a gene: 4. The CDR3 loop spans 14 amino acids. Germline CDR1 is LNHDA and CDR2 is SQIVND (reference sequence). The CDR3 sequence: CASSSGQGNYEQYF. CDR3 nucleotides: TGTGCCAGTAGTTCGGGACAGGGGAACTACGAGCAGTACTTC. Full variable domain (remainder filled in from reference TRBV19 and TRBJ2-7): DGGITQSPKYLFRKEGQNVTLSCEQNLNHDAMYWYRQDPGQGLRLIYYSQIVNDFQKGDIAEGYSVSREKKESFPLTVTSAQKNPTAFYLCASSSGQGNYEQYFGPGTRLTVT.

This clone was counted once. This CDR3 reads CASSLFLGAEAFF. In DNA, the CDR3 is TGTGCCAGCAGTTTGTTTTTAGGGGCTGAAGCTTTCTTT. The J gene is TRBJ1-1, the V gene TRBV12-3 or TRBV12-4; possible D gene TRBD1, 5 bases. V was trimmed by 3 bases and J by 6 bases, leaving 11 bases between them. This CDR3 is built from 13 residues.

This chain's CDR3 is CASGLGQGAREKLFF. CDR3 nucleotides: TGTGCTAGTGGTTTGGGACAGGGGGCTCGCGAAAAACTGTTTTTT. This chain uses TRBV12-5 with TRBJ1-4, with 10 bases matching TRBD1. The CDR3 runs to 15 residues. Trimming removed 1 base from V and 8 bases from J; junction bases left unmatched: 4. The germline V gene encodes CDR1 LGHNT and CDR2 FRNRAP.

A remark on this clone: Other DNA sequences within the sample encode an identical CDR3. V usage is TRBV2 and J usage is TRBJ1-2; D call uncertain. Germline lookup yields CDR1 SNHLY and CDR2 FYNNEI. V gave up 1 base and J gave up 4 bases, with 7 bases separating them. CDR3 length: 13 residues. The CDR3 loop reads CASSEEQSYGYTF. The CDR3 nucleotides are TGTGCCAGCAGTGAAGAACAGAGCTATGGCTACACCTTC.

V is TRBV5-1 and J is TRBJ1-2; no clear D. The CDR3 extends over 12 amino acids. Trimming left V 2 bases short and J 8 bases short, with 10 bases between. Germline CDR1 reads SGHRS; CDR2 reads YFSETQ. The CDR3 DNA sequence: TGCGCCAGCAGCTTTGCAGGCGAGGGCTACACCTTC. This gives the protein CASSFAGEGYTF.

This rearrangement joins TRBV16 to TRBJ1-6, with D perhaps TRBD1 (6 bases). Germline-derived CDR1 and CDR2 are KGHSY and FQNENV. The germline V and J ends were trimmed by 1 base and 8 bases, with 12 bases remaining between them. This CDR3 comprises 15 residues. CDR3 DNA sequence: TGTGCCAGCAGCCAATTGGGGGAGGGGGATTCACCCCTCCACTTT. Residues: CASSQLGEGDSPLHF.

The CDR3 loop reads CARSLAQDRGDTEAFF. CDR3 DNA sequence: TGTGCCAGAAGCTTGGCCCAGGACAGGGGGGACACTGAAGCTTTCTTT. This chain uses TRBV5-3 with TRBJ1-1; 10 nucleotides agree with TRBD1. TRBV5-3 is annotated as an ORF whose role is uncertain. The CDR3 has 16 amino acids. V trimming: 0 bases; J trimming: 3 bases; junction bases outside the gene matches: 5.

This clone was detected only a few times. This sequence joins TRBV30 and TRBJ1-1; D is possibly TRBD1 (6 bases). Germline CDR1 GTSNPN, CDR2 SVGIG (reference sequence). The CDR3 has 13 amino acids. V was cut by 3 bases and J by 6 bases, with 14 bases left in between. The CDR3 region has the DNA TGTGCCTGGAGCCCCCCCAGGGGCGCTGAAGCTTTCTTT. Translated: CAWSPPRGAEAFF.

This rearrangement joins TRBV19 to TRBJ2-7; TRBD2 is a possible D gene (6 bases). This CDR3 contains 14 residues. In germline, CDR1 is LNHDA, CDR2 SQIVND (reference sequence). Trimming stripped 8 bases from V and 5 bases from J, with 19 bases between. In DNA, the CDR3 is TGTGCCAGTTCCGGGGCGGGCAGGGAGGACGAGCAGTACTTC. It specifies CASSGAGREDEQYF.

The rearrangement uses TRBV7-8 and TRBJ1-5; D is unclear. The CDR3 consists of 14 residues. CDR1 is SGHVS, CDR2 FQNEAQ, per germline. Deletions cut 0 bases from V and 2 bases from J, with 5 bases between. CDR3 DNA: TGTGCCAGCAGCTTAGCCGTAGGCAATCAGCCCCAGCATTTT. Translating it yields CASSLAVGNQPQHF. Together with reference TRBV7-8 and TRBJ1-5, the CDR3 gives the full variable domain: GAGVSQSPRYKVAKRGQDVALRCDPISGHVSLFWYQQALGQGPEFLTYFQNEAQLDKSGLPSDRFFAERPEGSVSTLKIQRTQQEDSAVYLCASSLAVGNQPQHFGDGTRLSIL.

The chain is built from TRBV2 and TRBJ1-2; 7 bases align to TRBD1. Germline CDR1 and CDR2: SNHLY and FYNNEI. The CDR3 extends over 14 amino acids. V lost 5 bases and J lost 8; bases outside the gene matches: 11. The CDR3 DNA is TGTGCCAGCAGTCCGACAGGGTCATCTCAGGGCTACACCTTC. Translation gives CASSPTGSSQGYTF.

The chain combines TRBV3-1 (or the pseudogene TRBV3-2) with TRBJ1-1, with TRBD1 identical over 8 bases. The J segment lost 0 bases and the V segment lost 2 bases, leaving 2 bases of the junction unmatched. In germline, CDR1 is LGHDT, CDR2 YNNKEL (reference sequence). CDR3 length: 15 amino acids. The chain's CDR3 is CASSQRDRMNTEAFF. DNA for the CDR3: TGTGCCAGCAGCCAAAGGGACAGGATGAACACTGAAGCTTTCTTT.

The sample holds a few counts of this clone. The chain employs TRBV14 and TRBJ2-3; possible D gene TRBD1, 6 bases. CDR1 is SGHDN, CDR2 FVKESK, per germline. The germline V and J ends were trimmed by 4 bases and 3 bases, with 8 bases remaining between them. The CDR3 sequence is 13 residues long. CDR3 residues: CASSLQGTDTQYF. The CDR3, as DNA: TGTGCCAGCAGCCTACAGGGAACAGATACGCAGTATTTT.

The V and J genes are TRBV10-3 and TRBJ1-4, with a tentative D call TRBD1 (5 bases). V lost 3 bases and J lost 4, with 6 bases in between. The CDR3 sequence is 13 residues long. The germline CDR1 and CDR2 sequences are ENHRY and SYGVKD. This CDR3 is CAISEDSNEKLFF. CDR3 sequence (DNA): TGTGCCATCAGTGAAGACAGTAATGAAAAACTGTTTTTT.

This chain joins TRBV15 and TRBJ1-2; 9 bases are a match to TRBD1. Trimming took 8 bases from V and 4 from J; bases not matched to a gene: 8. Per the germline V gene, CDR1 is LNHNV and CDR2 is YYDKDF (reference sequence). The CDR3 is made up of 14 amino acids. Here the CDR3 reads CATQKTGGGYGYTF. DNA of the CDR3: TGTGCCACCCAAAAGACAGGGGGTGGCTATGGCTACACCTTC.

V gene TRBV30 combines with J gene TRBJ2-7, with TRBD2 identical over 7 bases. This CDR3 comprises 15 residues. Germline loops: CDR1 GTSNPN, CDR2 SVGIG (reference sequence). The J segment lost 3 bases and the V segment lost 2 bases, leaving 10 bases of the junction unmatched. In nucleotides, the CDR3 is TGTGCCTGGAGTCCAGGACTAGTTAAATACTACGAGCAGTACTTC. It is translated as CAWSPGLVKYYEQYF.

This clone came up a few times. The rearrangement links TRBV10-1 to TRBJ2-2; the D is unclear. CDR3 length: 14 residues. Germline values: CDR1 WNHNN, CDR2 SYGVQD (reference sequence). V dropped 3 bases and J dropped 0 bases, with 5 bases sitting between them. The CDR3, as DNA: TGCGCCAGCAGTGATTCAGCGAACACCGGGGAGCTGTTTTTT. As protein: CASSDSANTGELFF.